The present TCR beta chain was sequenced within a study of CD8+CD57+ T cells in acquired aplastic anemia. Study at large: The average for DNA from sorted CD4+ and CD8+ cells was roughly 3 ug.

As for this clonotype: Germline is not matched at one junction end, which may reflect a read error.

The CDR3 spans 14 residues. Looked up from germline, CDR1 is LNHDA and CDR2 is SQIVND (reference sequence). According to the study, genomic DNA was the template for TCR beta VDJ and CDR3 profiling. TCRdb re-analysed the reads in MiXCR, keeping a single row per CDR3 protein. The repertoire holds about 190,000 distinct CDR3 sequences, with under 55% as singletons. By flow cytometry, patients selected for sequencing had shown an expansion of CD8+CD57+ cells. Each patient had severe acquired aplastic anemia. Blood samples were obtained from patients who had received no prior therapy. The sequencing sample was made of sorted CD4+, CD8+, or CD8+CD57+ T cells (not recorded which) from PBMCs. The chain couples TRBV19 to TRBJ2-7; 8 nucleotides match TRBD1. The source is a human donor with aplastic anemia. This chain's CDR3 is CASRKDRAPYEQYF. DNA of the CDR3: TGTGCCAGTAGGAAGGACAGGGCGCCCTACGAGCAGTATTTC.